This T cell receptor beta chain was profiled in a study of cytomegalovirus exposure and HLA in healthy donors. The CDR3 is 16 residues long. Losses at the gene ends were 4 bases for V and 0 bases for J; bases not matched to a gene: 5. Germline V gives CDR1 SGHRS, CDR2 YFSETQ. The primer mix had 60 Vbeta and 13 Jbeta primers. Using immunoSEQ multiplex PCR, the repertoire was profiled, and TCRdb retains in-frame clones only, with some absent. The table lists around 150,000 clones, over 65% of them singletons. The gene calls are TRBV5-1 and TRBJ2-3; 10 bases fit TRBD2. The source material was PBMCs. The TCR was taken from a man aged 35 to 55 in good health and CMV-seropositive. CDR3 sequence reads: CASSGSGGTSTDTQYF. The CDR3 nucleotides read TGCGCCAGCAGCGGTAGCGGGGGGACGAGCACAGATACGCAGTATTTT. Using reference TRBV5-1 and TRBJ2-3 for the parts outside the CDR3, the full variable domain is KAGVTQTPRYLIKTRGQQVTLSCSPISGHRSVSWYQQTPGQGLQFLFEYFSETQRNKGNFPGRFSGRQFSNSRSEMNVSTLELGDSALYLCASSGSGGTSTDTQYFGPGTRLTVL.